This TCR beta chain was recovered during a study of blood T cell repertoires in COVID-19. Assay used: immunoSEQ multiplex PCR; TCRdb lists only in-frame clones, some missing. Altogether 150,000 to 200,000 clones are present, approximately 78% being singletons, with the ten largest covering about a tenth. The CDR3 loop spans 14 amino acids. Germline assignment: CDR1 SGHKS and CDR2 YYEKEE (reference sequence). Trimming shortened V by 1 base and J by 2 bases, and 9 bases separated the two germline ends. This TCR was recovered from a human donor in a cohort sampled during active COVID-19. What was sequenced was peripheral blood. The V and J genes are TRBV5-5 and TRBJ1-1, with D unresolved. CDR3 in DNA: TGTGCCAGCAGCTTGATCCAGGTCAACACTGAAGCTTTCTTT. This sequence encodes CASSLIQVNTEAFF.